These 30 T cell receptor beta chains originate from one sample sequenced in a study of cytomegalovirus exposure and HLA in healthy donors. 13 Jbeta primers and 60 Vbeta primers were used for the PCR. Assay used: immunoSEQ multiplex PCR; TCRdb lists only in-frame clones, some missing. The sample yields about 180,000 clones, around 82% seen once. The sequenced sample consisted of PBMCs. Receptor source: a man aged 40-55 years in good health and CMV-seronegative.

The genes are TRBV6-1 and TRBJ2-6; 8 positions match TRBD1. CDR1 is MNHNS and CDR2 is SASEGT in the germline V gene. The CDR3 covers 18 residues. Trimming cost V 4 bases and J 0 bases; bases outside gene matches: 8. CDR3 bases: TGTGCCAGCAGTGCCCAGACAGGGGCGTCCTCTGGGGCCAACGTCCTGACTTTC. It translates to CASSAQTGASSGANVLTF.

The chain is built from TRBV6-1 and TRBJ2-7; 7 bases are shared with TRBD2. V lost 5 bases and J lost 1; bases outside the gene matches: 8. Germline lookup yields CDR1 MNHNS and CDR2 SASEGT. The CDR3 sequence is 15 residues long. The DNA for the CDR3 is TGTGCCAGCAGTCCAAGCGGGGTAGGATCCTACGAGCAGTACTTC. This translates into CASSPSGVGSYEQYF.

The chain employs TRBV7-2 and TRBJ2-7; unclear D gene. V dropped 8 bases and J dropped 5 bases, with 19 bases sitting between them. Germline V gives CDR1 SGHTA, CDR2 FQGNSA. CDR3 length equals 14 residues. The CDR3 nucleotides read TGTGCCAGCTCTAAAGCCCAGCGAATCCACGAGCAGTACTTC. It encodes CASSKAQRIHEQYF.

The rearrangement links TRBV27 to TRBJ1-2; no clear D gene. V lost 3 bases, J lost 8 bases, and 19 bases lay in between. The CDR3 runs 15 residues. Germline CDR1 MNHEY, CDR2 SMNVEV (reference sequence). DNA for the CDR3: TGTGCCAGCAGTTTTAAGGCAGGTTATACGTGGGGCTACACCTTC. The encoded protein is CASSFKAGYTWGYTF.

This chain connects TRBV4-3 to TRBJ1-2; 7 bases fit TRBD1. The trim removed 4 bases at V and 8 bases at J, leaving 16 bases unmatched. Germline CDR1 reads LGHNA; CDR2 reads YSLEER. CDR3 size: 16 residues. The CDR3 region is CASSPGTALGRYGYTF. CDR3 sequence (DNA): TGCGCCAGCAGCCCCGGGACAGCCCTTGGTCGATACGGCTACACCTTC.

The chain recombines TRBV19 with TRBJ2-5; the match to TRBD2 covers 12 bases. Trimming removed 7 bases from V and 4 bases from J; junction bases left unmatched: 10. The CDR3 covers 16 residues. CDR1 and CDR2 from the germline V gene are LNHDA and SQIVND (reference sequence). This CDR3 is CASTPGLAGGAETQYF. CDR3 nucleotides: TGTGCCAGTACCCCAGGCCTAGCGGGAGGGGCAGAGACCCAGTACTTC.

The chain uses TRBV9 and TRBJ1-2, with 10 bases fitting TRBD1. Trimming cost V 4 bases and J 6 bases; bases outside gene matches: 9. The CDR3 contains 15 residues. The germline V gene encodes CDR1 SGDLS and CDR2 YYNGEE. The CDR3 sequence: CASSLSGQGDNGYTF. DNA of the CDR3: TGTGCCAGCAGCCTAAGTGGACAGGGGGATAATGGCTACACCTTC.

The chain combines TRBV6-5 with TRBJ2-7, with TRBD1 matching 7 bases. Germline V gene data show CDR1 as MNHEY and CDR2 as SVGAGI. The CDR3 covers 14 residues. Trimming cost V 4 bases and J 3 bases; bases outside gene matches: 6. CDR3 sequence: CASSFRDSLYEQYF. The CDR3 DNA sequence: TGTGCCAGCAGTTTCCGGGACAGCCTCTACGAGCAGTACTTC.

The rearrangement joins TRBV6-6 to TRBJ1-1, with D unresolved. V was clipped by 0 bases and J by 4 bases, with 15 bases between them. The length of the CDR3 is 16 residues. Germline values: CDR1 MNHNY, CDR2 SVGAGI (reference sequence). This chain's CDR3 is CASSYSPGSGSTEAFF. The CDR3 DNA sequence: TGTGCCAGCAGTTACTCACCCGGGTCCGGGAGCACTGAAGCTTTCTTT.

The rearrangement uses TRBV6-6 and TRBJ2-1; D not certain. The germline gives CDR1 MNHNY, CDR2 SVGAGI (reference sequence). V was trimmed by 0 bases and J by 9 bases, leaving 12 bases between them. The CDR3 extends over 14 amino acids. The CDR3 DNA reads TGTGCCAGCAGTTACTCGGATCCAGCGTTTGAGCAGTTCTTC. Translating gives CASSYSDPAFEQFF.

V and J are TRBV5-1 and TRBJ2-3; D remains ambiguous. The CDR3 has 14 amino acids. Germline CDR1 is SGHRS and CDR2 is YFSETQ. Trimming shortened V by 0 bases and J by 1 base, and 6 bases separated the two germline ends. CDR3 DNA: TGCGCCAGCAGCTTGGCCGTCGGCACAGATACGCAGTATTTT. Translated, it gives CASSLAVGTDTQYF.

This chain joins TRBV5-4 and TRBJ1-2; D is unclear. Germline CDR1 SGHNT, CDR2 YYREEE (reference sequence). V was clipped by 0 bases and J by 3 bases, with 9 bases between them. The length of the CDR3 is 14 residues. The CDR3 protein is CASSLDGRHYGYTF. CDR3 in DNA: TGTGCCAGCAGCTTGGATGGGCGCCACTATGGCTACACCTTC.

This clone was counted only a few times. The rearrangement joins TRBV7-2 to TRBJ1-1; tentatively, D is TRBD1 (5 bases). The CDR3 consists of 14 residues. Trimming stripped 0 bases from V and 2 bases from J, with 7 bases between. CDR1 and CDR2 from the germline V gene are SGHTA and FQGNSA. In nucleotides, the CDR3 is TGTGCCAGCAGCTTAGCGACAGATAACACTGAAGCTTTCTTT. This sequence encodes CASSLATDNTEAFF.

V is TRBV18 and J is TRBJ1-2; 8 bases match TRBD1. Germline V gene lookup returns CDR1 KGHSH and CDR2 LQKENI. This CDR3 has 14 amino acids. Trimming removed 3 bases from V and 7 bases from J; junction bases left unmatched: 7. In DNA form, the CDR3 reads TGTGCCAGCTCACCGTCTCAGGGGGCGTTTGGCTACACCTTC. Encoded protein: CASSPSQGAFGYTF.

The CDR3 DNA reads TGTGCCAGCAGCTTGGCAGGAGGACACCAAGAGACCCAGTACTTC. Amino acids: CASSLAGGHQETQYF. V is TRBV7-2 and J is TRBJ2-5, with a tentative D call TRBD2 (5 bases). The CDR3 spans 15 residues. Germline V gene lookup returns CDR1 SGHTA and CDR2 FQGNSA. The V end was cut by 3 bases, the J end by 0 bases, with 11 bases between.

This clone was found a few times. This rearrangement joins TRBV5-1 to TRBJ2-7, with 7 bases identical to TRBD1. Unmatched junction bases numbered 2, after V lost 3 bases and J lost 2 bases. CDR1 SGHRS and CDR2 YFSETQ come from the germline V gene. CDR3 length: 13 residues. The CDR3 nucleotides are TGCGCCAGCAGCTGGCAGGGGGCCTACGAGCAGTACTTC. Translated: CASSWQGAYEQYF.

This chain joins TRBV7-7 and TRBJ2-7; 9 bases are a match to TRBD2. Unmatched junction bases numbered 2, after V lost 2 bases and J lost 0 bases. Germline lookup yields CDR1 SSHAT and CDR2 FNYEAQ (reference sequence). This CDR3 region has 15 residues. CDR3 in DNA: TGTGCCAGCAGCTTACTAGCGGGGAGCTCCTACGAGCAGTACTTC. Translation gives CASSLLAGSSYEQYF. The full variable domain, rest sourced from reference TRBV7-7 and TRBJ2-7, is GAGVSQSPRYKVTKRGQDVTLRCDPISSHATLYWYQQALGQGPEFLTYFNYEAQPDKSGLPSDRFSAERPEGSISTLTIQRTEQRDSAMYRCASSLLAGSSYEQYFGPGTRLTVT.

The chain links TRBV18 to TRBJ1-2; TRBD1 aligns across 10 bases. Germline lookup yields CDR1 KGHSH and CDR2 LQKENI. The CDR3 totals 15 residues. V lost 1 base to trimming and J lost 3 bases; unmatched junction nucleotides: 2. The DNA for the CDR3 is TGTGCCAGCTCACCACGACAGGGGGCAGACTATGGCTACACCTTC. Its protein is CASSPRQGADYGYTF.

This clone was counted only a few times. The rearrangement joins TRBV7-9 to TRBJ1-4; 10 nucleotides agree with TRBD1. The CDR3 runs to 17 residues. In germline, CDR1 is SEHNR, CDR2 FQNEAQ (reference sequence). After removal of 5 bases from V and 0 bases from J, the junction contained 6 bases not matched to a gene. CDR3 DNA: TGTGCCAGCAGCCTAACCGGGACAGGGGCAACTAATGAAAAACTGTTTTTT. This encodes CASSLTGTGATNEKLFF.

The chain links TRBV5-1 to TRBJ2-3; no firm D call. The length of the CDR3 is 14 residues. The V end was cut by 6 bases, the J end by 0 bases, with 11 bases between. Germline values: CDR1 SGHRS, CDR2 YFSETQ. The CDR3 protein is CASTPESSTDTQYF. The CDR3 DNA follows: TGCGCCAGCACCCCGGAGTCAAGCACAGATACGCAGTATTTT.

The rearrangement joins TRBV4-1 to TRBJ2-7; unclear D gene. With 0 bases removed from V and 5 bases from J, the gap between germline ends came to 8 bases. The CDR3 sequence is 13 residues long. The germline CDR1 and CDR2 sequences are MGHRA and YSYEKL. The CDR3 region is CASSQDPGNEQYF. DNA for the CDR3: TGCGCCAGCAGCCAAGATCCTGGCAACGAGCAGTACTTC.

The chain couples TRBV25-1 to TRBJ1-1; D is perhaps TRBD1 (5 bases). Between the trimmed V and J ends, which lost 6 bases and 5 bases, there was a span of 13 bases. The CDR3 is made up of 13 amino acids. Per the germline V gene, CDR1 is MGHDK and CDR2 is SYGVNS. The CDR3 reads CASRTSGGTEAFF. The CDR3 bases are TGTGCCAGCAGGACCAGTGGGGGGACTGAAGCTTTCTTT. The full variable domain, its missing parts supplied by reference TRBV25-1 and TRBJ1-1, is EADIYQTPRYLVIGTGKKITLECSQTMGHDKMYWYQQDPGMELHLIHYSYGVNSTEKGDLSSESTVSRIRTEHFPLTLESARPSHTSQYLCASRTSGGTEAFFGQGTRLTVV.

The chain employs TRBV7-8 and TRBJ2-1; 8 bases align to TRBD2. Germline CDR1 SGHVS, CDR2 FQNEAQ. This CDR3 comprises 17 residues. Germline trimming cut 1 base from V and 7 bases from J; bases unmatched to any gene: 12. In DNA, the CDR3 is TGTGCCAGCAGCTTAGTTCCCGGGACTAGGGGCGGGAATGAGCAGTTCTTC. Its protein is CASSLVPGTRGGNEQFF.

This rearrangement joins TRBV15 to TRBJ1-2, with D maybe TRBD1 (6 bases). The ends were cut back, 1 base at V and 4 bases at J, with 19 bases in the middle. Germline V gene lookup returns CDR1 LNHNV and CDR2 YYDKDF (reference sequence). The CDR3 is made up of 17 amino acids. This chain's CDR3 is CATSRGTRAWGLYGYTF. The CDR3 region has the DNA TGTGCCACCAGCAGAGGGACCCGGGCCTGGGGGCTCTATGGCTACACCTTC.

This chain joins TRBV7-8 and TRBJ2-5; TRBD2 agrees at 9 bases. Germline V gene lookup returns CDR1 SGHVS and CDR2 FQNEAQ. Germline trimming cut 5 bases from V and 5 bases from J; bases unmatched to any gene: 6. The CDR3 covers 14 residues. This chain's CDR3 is CASSLRAGGETQYF. The CDR3 bases are TGTGCCAGCAGCCTTCGGGCGGGGGGGGAGACCCAGTACTTC.

The chain carries TRBV5-6 and TRBJ1-1; 7 bases are a match to TRBD1. Trimming at V came to 1 base and at J to 11 bases, leaving 14 bases not matched to a gene. CDR1 and CDR2 (germline): SGHDT, YYEEEE. The CDR3 contains 15 residues. CDR3 loop: CASSLKGGGPLVAFF. The CDR3 DNA is TGTGCCAGCAGCTTGAAAGGGGGCGGCCCCTTGGTGGCTTTCTTT.

This clone was seen only once. The rearrangement links TRBV5-5 to TRBJ2-7, with TRBD2 as a possible D gene (6 bases). This CDR3 is 15 amino acids long. Trimming shortened V by 4 bases and J by 6 bases, and 20 bases separated the two germline ends. CDR1 and CDR2 (germline): SGHKS, YYEKEE (reference sequence). This CDR3 is CASSPRGRGIFEQYF. The CDR3 DNA follows: TGTGCCAGCAGCCCCCGGGGCCGCGGGATTTTCGAGCAGTACTTC.

This clone occurred a few times. The chain joins TRBV6-5 to TRBJ2-7; possible D gene TRBD1, 5 bases. Germline-derived CDR1 and CDR2 are MNHEY and SVGAGI. The CDR3 has 12 residues. The V and J ends lost 6 bases and 7 bases respectively, with 13 bases between them. CDR3 protein: CASSPSSGEQYF. CDR3 nucleotides: TGTGCCAGCAGCCCCAGTTCAGGGGAGCAGTACTTC.

The J gene is TRBJ2-7, the V gene TRBV18; 9 bases line up with TRBD1. With V trimmed by 0 bases and J by 6 bases, 3 bases remained unmatched. The CDR3 loop spans 14 amino acids. Looked up from germline, CDR1 is KGHSH and CDR2 is LQKENI. The CDR3 DNA reads as TGTGCCAGCTCACCACCGGGACAGGGCGGCGAGCAGTACTTC. Translation: CASSPPGQGGEQYF. Full variable domain (rest looked up from reference TRBV18 and TRBJ2-7): NAGVMQNPRHLVRRRGQEARLRCSPMKGHSHVYWYRQLPEEGLKFMVYLQKENIIDESGMPKERFSAEFPKEGPSILRIQQVVRGDSAAYFCASSPPGQGGEQYFGPGTRLTVT.

The V gene is TRBV5-1, the J gene TRBJ2-1, with 11 bases matching TRBD2. Germline V gives CDR1 SGHRS, CDR2 YFSETQ. V lost 4 bases to trimming and J lost 1 base; unmatched junction nucleotides: 4. The CDR3 is 16 residues long. The CDR3 loop is CASSGLAGGSYNEQFF. In DNA form, the CDR3 reads TGCGCCAGCAGCGGGCTAGCGGGAGGTTCCTACAATGAGCAGTTCTTC.